These 8 T cell receptor beta chains were all obtained from the same sample, sequenced in a study of tumour-infiltrating T cells in Burkitt lymphoma. Assay used: immunoSEQ multiplex PCR; TCRdb lists only in-frame clones, some missing. The table has about 14,000 clones, approximately 29% seen once. Sequencing was performed on tumor tissue. The receptors were sampled from a human donor with diffuse large B-cell lymphoma.

This clone was detected only a few times. The chain employs TRBV6-1 and TRBJ1-5; no definite D call. CDR1 MNHNS and CDR2 SASEGT come from the germline V gene. The CDR3 loop spans 13 amino acids. V lost 5 bases and J lost 6, with 11 bases in between. This chain's CDR3 is CASSLTRVQPQHF. The CDR3 DNA reads as TGTGCCAGCAGTTTGACACGGGTTCAGCCCCAGCATTTT.

This clone turned up a few times. The gene calls are TRBV9 and TRBJ2-1; D not certain. Germline CDR1 and CDR2: SGDLS and YYNGEE. Trimming removed 4 bases at V and 9 bases at J, with 17 bases between. The CDR3 has 14 amino acids. The CDR3 spells CASSFGSGEIEQFF. DNA of the CDR3: TGTGCCAGCAGCTTCGGTAGTGGGGAAATTGAGCAGTTCTTC.

This chain uses TRBV6-5 with TRBJ1-1; perhaps TRBD1 as D (5 bases). The CDR3 has 14 amino acids. Trimming pared 3 bases from V and 3 bases from J, leaving 11 bases between. Germline CDR1 MNHEY, CDR2 SVGAGI. CDR3: CASSYARGDTEAFF. As DNA, the CDR3 is TGTGCCAGCAGTTATGCCCGGGGGGACACTGAAGCTTTCTTT.

The rearrangement uses TRBV6-5 and TRBJ1-5; a possible D gene is TRBD1 (5 bases). V lost 4 bases to trimming and J lost 7 bases, with 20 bases between them. The CDR3 is 16 residues long. CDR1 MNHEY and CDR2 SVGAGI come from the germline V gene. The DNA for the CDR3 is TGTGCCAGCAGTTCCCGGTCCACAGGTCGAGGACAGCCCCAGCATTTT. Its translation: CASSSRSTGRGQPQHF.

The CDR3 protein is CASSRTSTDTQYF. Written as DNA, the CDR3 is TGCGCCAGCAGCAGGACTAGTACGGATACGCAGTATTTT. The V gene is TRBV10-1, the J gene TRBJ2-3; 7 bases fit TRBD2. This CDR3 is built from 13 residues. V gave up 6 bases and J gave up 6 bases; unmatched junction bases: 6. CDR1 is WNHNN, CDR2 SYGVQD, per germline (reference sequence).

Here the CDR3 reads CASSPNGNTIYF. CDR3 DNA sequence: TGTGCCAGCAGCCCGAACGGAAACACCATATATTTT. The chain couples TRBV9 to TRBJ1-3, with D unclear. CDR1 is SGDLS and CDR2 is YYNGEE in the germline V gene. Trimming removed 4 bases from V and 4 bases from J, with 6 bases in between. This CDR3 is built from 12 residues. Based on the CDR3 plus reference TRBV9 and TRBJ1-3, the full variable domain is DSGVTQTPKHLITATGQRVTLRCSPRSGDLSVYWYQQSLDQGLQFLIQYYNGEERAKGNILERFSAQQFPDLHSELNLSSLELGDSALYFCASSPNGNTIYFGEGSWLTVV.

J is TRBJ1-2 and V is TRBV7-6; no reliable D call. This CDR3 has 13 amino acids. V lost 1 base to trimming and J lost 1 base, with 4 bases between them. The germline V gene has CDR1 SGHVS and CDR2 FNYEAQ. In DNA form, the CDR3 reads TGTGCCAGCAGCTTAGAAGGTAACTATGGCTACACCTTC. Amino acid sequence: CASSLEGNYGYTF. Looking up the rest from reference TRBV7-6 and TRBJ1-2 gives the full variable domain: GAGVSQSPRYKVTKRGQDVALRCDPISGHVSLYWYRQALGQGPEFLTYFNYEAQQDKSGLPNDRFSAERPEGSISTLTIQRTEQRDSAMYRCASSLEGNYGYTFGSGTRLTVV.

In this sample, this clone turned up a few times. The chain carries TRBV5-1 and TRBJ2-5; 14 nucleotides match TRBD2. Germline V gene lookup returns CDR1 SGHRS and CDR2 YFSETQ. This CDR3 is 16 amino acids long. Germline trimming cut 4 bases from V and 1 base from J; bases unmatched to any gene: 3. The CDR3 here is CASSKGLAGVQETQYF. CDR3 coding DNA: TGCGCCAGCAGCAAGGGACTAGCGGGAGTCCAAGAGACCCAGTACTTC. Filled out from reference TRBV5-1 and TRBJ2-5, the complete variable domain reads KAGVTQTPRYLIKTRGQQVTLSCSPISGHRSVSWYQQTPGQGLQFLFEYFSETQRNKGNFPGRFSGRQFSNSRSEMNVSTLELGDSALYLCASSKGLAGVQETQYFGPGTRLLVL.